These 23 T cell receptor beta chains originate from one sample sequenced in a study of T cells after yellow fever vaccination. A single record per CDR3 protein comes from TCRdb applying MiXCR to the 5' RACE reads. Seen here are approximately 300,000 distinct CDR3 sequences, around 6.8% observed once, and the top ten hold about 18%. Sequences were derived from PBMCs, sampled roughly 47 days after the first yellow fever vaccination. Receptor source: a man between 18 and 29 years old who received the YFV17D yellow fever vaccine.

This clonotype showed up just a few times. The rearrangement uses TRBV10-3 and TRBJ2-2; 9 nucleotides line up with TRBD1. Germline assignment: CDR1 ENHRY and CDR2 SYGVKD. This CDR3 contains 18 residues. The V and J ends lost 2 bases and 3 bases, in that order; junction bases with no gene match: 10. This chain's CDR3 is CAISERGDGTGYTGELFF. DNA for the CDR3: TGTGCCATCAGTGAGCGGGGGGACGGGACAGGGTACACCGGGGAGCTGTTTTTT.

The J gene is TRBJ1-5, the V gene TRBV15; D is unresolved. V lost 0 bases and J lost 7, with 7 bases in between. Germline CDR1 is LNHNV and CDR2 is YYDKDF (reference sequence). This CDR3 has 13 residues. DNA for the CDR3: TGTGCCACCAGCAGAGATCAGTCACAGCCCCAGCATTTT. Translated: CATSRDQSQPQHF. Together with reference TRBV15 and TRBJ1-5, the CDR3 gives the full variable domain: DAMVIQNPRYQVTQFGKPVTLSCSQTLNHNVMYWYQQKSSQAPKLLFHYYDKDFNNEADTPDNFQSRRPNTSFCFLDIRSPGLGDTAMYLCATSRDQSQPQHFGDGTRLSIL.

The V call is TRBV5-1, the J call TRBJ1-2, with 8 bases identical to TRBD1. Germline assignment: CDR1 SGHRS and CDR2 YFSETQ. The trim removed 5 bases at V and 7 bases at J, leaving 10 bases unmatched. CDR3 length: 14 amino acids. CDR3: CASRASYRGTGYTF. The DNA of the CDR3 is TGCGCCAGCAGGGCCTCCTACAGGGGGACTGGCTACACCTTC.

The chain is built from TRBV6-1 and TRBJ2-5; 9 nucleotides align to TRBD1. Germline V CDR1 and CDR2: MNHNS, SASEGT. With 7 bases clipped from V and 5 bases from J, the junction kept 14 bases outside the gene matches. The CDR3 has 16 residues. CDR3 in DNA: TGTGCCAGCACCCCTTCACCGGGACAGGGAGATGAGACCCAGTACTTC. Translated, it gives CASTPSPGQGDETQYF.

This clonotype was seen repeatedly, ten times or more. DNA for the CDR3: TGTGCCATCAGTGGAGGACAGGGGGCAAACGAGCAGTACGTC. Amino acid sequence: CAISGGQGANEQYV. The V gene is TRBV10-3, the J gene TRBJ2-7, with 11 bases aligning to TRBD1. The V and J ends lost 4 bases and 5 bases, in that order; junction bases with no gene match: 4. There are 14 residues in the CDR3. Germline-derived CDR1 and CDR2 are ENHRY and SYGVKD.

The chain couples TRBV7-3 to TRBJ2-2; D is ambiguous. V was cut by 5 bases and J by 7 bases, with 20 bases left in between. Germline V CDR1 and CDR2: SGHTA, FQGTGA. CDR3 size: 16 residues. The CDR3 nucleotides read TGTGCCAGCAGCCCCGGGCGATCCCTTGGAGTCGGGGAGCTGTTTTTT. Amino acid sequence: CASSPGRSLGVGELFF. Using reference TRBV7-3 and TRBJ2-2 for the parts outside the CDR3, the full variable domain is GAGVSQTPSNKVTEKGKYVELRCDPISGHTALYWYRQSLGQGPEFLIYFQGTGAADDSGLPNDRFFAVRPEGSVSTLKIQRTERGDSAVYLCASSPGRSLGVGELFFGEGSRLTVL.

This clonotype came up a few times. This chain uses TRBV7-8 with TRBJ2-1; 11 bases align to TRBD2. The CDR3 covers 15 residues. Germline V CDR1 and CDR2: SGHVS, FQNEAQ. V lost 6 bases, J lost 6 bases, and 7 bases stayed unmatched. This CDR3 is CASRSRGLAANEQFF. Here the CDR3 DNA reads TGTGCCAGCAGATCGAGGGGACTAGCGGCCAATGAGCAGTTCTTC.

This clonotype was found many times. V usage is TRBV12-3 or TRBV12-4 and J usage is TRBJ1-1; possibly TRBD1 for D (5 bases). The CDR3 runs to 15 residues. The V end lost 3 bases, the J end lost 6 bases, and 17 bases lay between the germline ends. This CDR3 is CASSFVAGWEAEAFF. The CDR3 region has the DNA TGTGCCAGCAGTTTCGTGGCAGGGTGGGAGGCTGAAGCTTTCTTT.

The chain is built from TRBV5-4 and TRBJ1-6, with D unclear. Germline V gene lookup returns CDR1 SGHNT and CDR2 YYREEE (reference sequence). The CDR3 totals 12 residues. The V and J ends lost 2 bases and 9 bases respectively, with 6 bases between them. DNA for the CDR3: TGTGCCAGCAGCTTTGGGATTTCACCCCTCCACTTT. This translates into CASSFGISPLHF.

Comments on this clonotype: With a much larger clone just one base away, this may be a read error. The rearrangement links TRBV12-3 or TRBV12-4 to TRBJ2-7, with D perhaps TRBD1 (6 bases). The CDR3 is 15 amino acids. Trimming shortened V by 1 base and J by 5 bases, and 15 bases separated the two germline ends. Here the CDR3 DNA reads TGTGCCAGCAGTTTAGGGCTGGGGGCCCTCGACGAGCAGTACGTC. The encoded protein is CASSLGLGALDEQYV.

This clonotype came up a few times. The CDR3 spells CSARDPLMNTEAFF. The CDR3 coding sequence is TGCAGTGCTAGAGACCCCCTTATGAACACTGAAGCTTTCTTT. This chain joins TRBV20-1 and TRBJ1-1; D unclear. The CDR3 consists of 14 residues. V dropped 0 bases and J dropped 0 bases, with 8 bases sitting between them. Germline loops: CDR1 DFQATT, CDR2 SNEGSKA (reference sequence).

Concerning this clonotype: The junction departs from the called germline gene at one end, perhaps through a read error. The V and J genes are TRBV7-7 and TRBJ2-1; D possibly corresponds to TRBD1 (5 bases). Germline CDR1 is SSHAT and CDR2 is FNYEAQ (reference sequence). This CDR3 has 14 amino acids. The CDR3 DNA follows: TGTGCTAGCAGCTTAGCCCAGGGTTACAATGAGCAGTTCTTC. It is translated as CASSLAQGYNEQFF.

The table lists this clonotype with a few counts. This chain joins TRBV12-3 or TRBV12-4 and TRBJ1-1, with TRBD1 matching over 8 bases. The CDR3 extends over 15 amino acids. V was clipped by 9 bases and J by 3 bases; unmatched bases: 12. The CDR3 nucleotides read TGTGCCAGACGCCCCAGGACAGGGAGGCACACTGAAGCTTTCTTT. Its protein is CARRPRTGRHTEAFF.

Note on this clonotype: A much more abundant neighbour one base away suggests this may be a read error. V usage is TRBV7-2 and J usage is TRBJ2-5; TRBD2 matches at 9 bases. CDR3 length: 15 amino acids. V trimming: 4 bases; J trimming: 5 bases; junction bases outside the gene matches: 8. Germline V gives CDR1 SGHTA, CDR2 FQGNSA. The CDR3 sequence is CASSWGVTSGETQYF. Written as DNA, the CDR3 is TGTGCCAGCAGCTGGGGGGTTACTAGCGGGGAGACCCAGTACTTC.

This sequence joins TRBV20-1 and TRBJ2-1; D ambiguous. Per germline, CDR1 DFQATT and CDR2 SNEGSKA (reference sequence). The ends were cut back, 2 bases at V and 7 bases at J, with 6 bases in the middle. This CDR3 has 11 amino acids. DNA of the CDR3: TGCAGTGCTAGACTAGAGAATGAGCAGTTCTTC. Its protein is CSARLENEQFF.

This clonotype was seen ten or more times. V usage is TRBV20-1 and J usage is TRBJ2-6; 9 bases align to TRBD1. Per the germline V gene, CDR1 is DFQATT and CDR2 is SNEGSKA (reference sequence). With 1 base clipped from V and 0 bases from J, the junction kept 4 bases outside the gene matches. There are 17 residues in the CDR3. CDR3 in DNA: TGCAGTGCTAGAGCCCAGGGACAGGGCTCTGGGGCCAACGTCCTGACTTTC. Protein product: CSARAQGQGSGANVLTF.

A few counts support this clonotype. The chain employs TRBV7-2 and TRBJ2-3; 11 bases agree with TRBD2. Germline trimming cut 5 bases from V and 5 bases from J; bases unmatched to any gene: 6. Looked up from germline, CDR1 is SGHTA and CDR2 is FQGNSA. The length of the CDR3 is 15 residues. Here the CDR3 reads CASSISGGGIDTQYF. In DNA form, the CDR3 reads TGTGCCAGCAGCATTAGCGGGGGGGGGATAGATACGCAGTATTTT.

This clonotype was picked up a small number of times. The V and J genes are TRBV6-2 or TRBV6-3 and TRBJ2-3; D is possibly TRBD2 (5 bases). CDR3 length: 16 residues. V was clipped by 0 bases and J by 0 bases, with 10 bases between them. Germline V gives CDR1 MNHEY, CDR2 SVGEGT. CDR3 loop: CASSYSRTSSTDTQYF. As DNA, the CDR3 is TGTGCCAGCAGTTACTCGAGGACTTCTAGCACAGATACGCAGTATTTT.

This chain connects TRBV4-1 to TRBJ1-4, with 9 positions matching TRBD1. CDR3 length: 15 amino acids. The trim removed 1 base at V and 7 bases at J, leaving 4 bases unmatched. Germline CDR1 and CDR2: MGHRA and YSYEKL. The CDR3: CASSQGGQGGEKLFF. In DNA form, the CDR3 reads TGCGCCAGCAGCCAAGGGGGACAGGGTGGTGAAAAACTGTTTTTT.

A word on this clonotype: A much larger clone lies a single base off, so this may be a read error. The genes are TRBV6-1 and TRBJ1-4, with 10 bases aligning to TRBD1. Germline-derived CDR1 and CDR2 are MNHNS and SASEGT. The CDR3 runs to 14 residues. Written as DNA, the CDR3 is TGTGCCAGCAGTGAGGGACAGGGGAATGAAAAACTGTCTTTT. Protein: CASSEGQGNEKLSF.

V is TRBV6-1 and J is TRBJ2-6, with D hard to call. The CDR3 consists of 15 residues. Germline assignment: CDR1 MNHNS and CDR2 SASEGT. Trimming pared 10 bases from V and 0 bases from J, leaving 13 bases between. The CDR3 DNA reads TGTGCCACCTACGCTTCAAGCTCTGGGGCCAACGTCCTGACTTTC. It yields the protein CATYASSSGANVLTF.

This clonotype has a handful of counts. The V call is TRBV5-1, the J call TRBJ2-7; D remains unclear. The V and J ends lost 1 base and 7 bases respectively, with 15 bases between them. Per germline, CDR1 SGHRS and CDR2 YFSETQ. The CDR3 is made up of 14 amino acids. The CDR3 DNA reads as TGCGCCAGCAGCTTGTCCGACGGGTTCGGGGAGCAGTACGTC. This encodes CASSLSDGFGEQYV.

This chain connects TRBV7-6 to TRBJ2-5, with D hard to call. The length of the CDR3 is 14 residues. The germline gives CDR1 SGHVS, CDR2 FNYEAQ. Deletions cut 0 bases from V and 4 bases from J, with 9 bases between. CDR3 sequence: CASSLAGKRETQYF. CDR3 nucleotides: TGTGCCAGCAGCTTAGCGGGGAAAAGAGAGACCCAGTACTTC.